The rows below give T cell receptor beta chains drawn from one sample of a study of shared clonotypes between healthy human individuals. TCRdb keeps only in-frame clones here, not all; method: immunoSEQ multiplex PCR. The data hold about 1.5 million clones, with around 95% observed a single time. Sequenced sample: naive CD4+ T cells sorted from blood. Every receptor here comes from a man aged 25-40 years in good health. Both conserved end residues are part of each CDR3. The order of the fields is D gene, clone size, V gene, J gene, CDR3 protein, CDR3 DNA. D genes are given only for firm matches. Expanded clones are given a class, and other clones once, few, many or no size at all.

d_call: NA; clone_size: NA; v_call: TRBV25-1; j_call: TRBJ1-1; cdr3_aa: CASSELGAPTEAFF; cdr3_nt: TGTGCCAGCAGTGAACTTGGGGCACCCACTGAAGCTTTCTTT
d_call: NA; clone_size: NA; v_call: TRBV27; j_call: TRBJ2-1; cdr3_aa: CASRGMWDQGFF; cdr3_nt: TGTGCCAGCAGGGGTATGTGGGACCAAGGTTTCTTC
d_call: NA; clone_size: NA; v_call: TRBV1; j_call: TRBJ2-2; cdr3_aa: CTSSPGRAGPNTGELFF; cdr3_nt: TGCACCAGCAGCCCCGGGCGGGCGGGGCCGAACACCGGGGAGCTGTTTTTT
d_call: NA; clone_size: few; v_call: TRBV21-1; j_call: TRBJ2-7; cdr3_aa: CAGSYEQYF; cdr3_nt: TGTGCCGGATCGTACGAGCAGTACTTC
d_call: NA; clone_size: NA; v_call: TRBV28; j_call: TRBJ2-7; cdr3_aa: CASRSSHEQYF; cdr3_nt: TGTGCCAGCAGGAGTAGCCACGAGCAGTACTTC
d_call: NA; clone_size: NA; v_call: TRBV9; j_call: TRBJ2-6; cdr3_aa: CASSARGPGANVLTF; cdr3_nt: TGTGCCAGCAGCGCACGGGGTCCCGGGGCCAACGTCCTGACTTTC
d_call: NA; clone_size: NA; v_call: TRBV2; j_call: TRBJ1-4; cdr3_aa: CASSEDLPADEKLFF; cdr3_nt: TGTGCCAGCAGTGAAGACCTCCCTGCGGATGAAAAACTGTTTTTT
d_call: TRBD1; clone_size: NA; v_call: TRBV2; j_call: TRBJ2-7; cdr3_aa: CASGQTGLSSYEQYF; cdr3_nt: TGTGCCAGCGGCCAGACAGGGTTAAGCTCCTACGAGCAGTACTTC
d_call: NA; clone_size: NA; v_call: TRBV7-8; j_call: TRBJ2-2; cdr3_aa: CASSLHRPGELFF; cdr3_nt: TGTGCCAGCAGCTTACATCGTCCCGGGGAGCTGTTTTTT
d_call: TRBD1; clone_size: NA; v_call: TRBV29-1; j_call: TRBJ2-7; cdr3_aa: CSVTRADRVWEQYF; cdr3_nt: TGCAGCGTCACACGAGCCGACAGGGTCTGGGAGCAGTACTTC
d_call: TRBD1; clone_size: NA; v_call: TRBV7-9; j_call: TRBJ1-5; cdr3_aa: CASSLDRARQPQHF; cdr3_nt: TGTGCCAGCAGCTTGGACAGGGCGCGACAGCCCCAGCATTTT
d_call: NA; clone_size: NA; v_call: TRBV9; j_call: TRBJ2-7; cdr3_aa: CASSVGAQGIYEQYF; cdr3_nt: TGTGCCAGCAGCGTAGGTGCACAAGGTATCTACGAGCAGTACTTC
d_call: NA; clone_size: NA; v_call: TRBV11-1; j_call: TRBJ2-7; cdr3_aa: CASSLARGRQVSYEQYF; cdr3_nt: TGTGCCAGCAGCTTAGCGAGGGGCCGTCAAGTTTCCTACGAGCAGTACTTC
d_call: NA; clone_size: NA; v_call: TRBV15; j_call: TRBJ2-7; cdr3_aa: CATSGGTRGSDEQYF; cdr3_nt: TGTGCCACCAGCGGGGGGACCCGGGGGAGCGACGAGCAGTACTTC
d_call: TRBD1; clone_size: NA; v_call: TRBV7-3; j_call: TRBJ1-2; cdr3_aa: CASSLDWDRVGYTF; cdr3_nt: TGTGCCAGCAGCTTAGATTGGGACAGGGTTGGCTACACCTTC
d_call: NA; clone_size: NA; v_call: TRBV5-8; j_call: TRBJ2-1; cdr3_aa: CASSFWSIPPTDNSYNEQFF; cdr3_nt: TGTGCCAGCAGCTTTTGGAGCATACCCCCGACAGACAACTCCTACAATGAGCAGTTCTTC
d_call: NA; clone_size: NA; v_call: TRBV28; j_call: TRBJ1-2; cdr3_aa: CAAKPSGLTGYTF; cdr3_nt: TGTGCCGCAAAGCCCTCAGGTTTGACTGGCTACACCTTC
d_call: NA; clone_size: NA; v_call: TRBV28; j_call: TRBJ1-4; cdr3_aa: CASRRMGTNEKLFF; cdr3_nt: TGTGCCAGCAGGAGAATGGGGACTAATGAAAAACTGTTTTTT
d_call: NA; clone_size: NA; v_call: TRBV5-1; j_call: TRBJ2-2; cdr3_aa: CASSLDHVGELFF; cdr3_nt: TGCGCCAGCAGCTTGGATCACGTCGGGGAGCTGTTTTTT
d_call: NA; clone_size: NA; v_call: TRBV5-5; j_call: TRBJ1-3; cdr3_aa: CASSLEGTPGNTIYF; cdr3_nt: TGTGCCAGCAGCTTGGAGGGGACTCCTGGAAACACCATATATTTT
d_call: TRBD2; clone_size: NA; v_call: TRBV11-1; j_call: TRBJ2-3; cdr3_aa: CASSLTLAGVTDTQYF; cdr3_nt: TGTGCCAGCAGCTTAACGCTAGCGGGGGTCACAGATACGCAGTATTTT
d_call: NA; clone_size: NA; v_call: TRBV30; j_call: TRBJ2-3; cdr3_aa: CAWSVLGNLDTQYF; cdr3_nt: TGTGCCTGGAGTGTACTGGGGAACCTAGATACGCAGTATTTT
d_call: NA; clone_size: once; v_call: TRBV18; j_call: TRBJ2-1; cdr3_aa: CASSPGPDYNEQFF; cdr3_nt: TGTGCCAGCTCACCGGGACCGGACTACAATGAGCAGTTCTTC
d_call: TRBD1; clone_size: NA; v_call: TRBV28; j_call: TRBJ1-2; cdr3_aa: CASSGQGANYGYTF; cdr3_nt: TGTGCCAGCAGTGGACAGGGGGCTAACTATGGCTACACCTTC
d_call: NA; clone_size: NA; v_call: TRBV7-3; j_call: TRBJ1-1; cdr3_aa: CASSLLGTLNTEAFF; cdr3_nt: TGTGCCAGCAGCTTACTTGGGACATTGAACACTGAAGCTTTCTTT
d_call: NA; clone_size: NA; v_call: TRBV5-1; j_call: TRBJ2-1; cdr3_aa: CASSFQGSNEQFF; cdr3_nt: TGCGCCAGCAGCTTCCAGGGTTCCAATGAGCAGTTCTTC
d_call: TRBD1; clone_size: NA; v_call: TRBV7-9; j_call: TRBJ2-7; cdr3_aa: CASSLTRAKTGSSYEQYF; cdr3_nt: TGTGCCAGCAGCCTAACAAGAGCCAAGACAGGGAGCTCCTACGAGCAGTACTTC
d_call: NA; clone_size: NA; v_call: TRBV28; j_call: TRBJ2-3; cdr3_aa: CASSLLGSGRTDTQYF; cdr3_nt: TGTGCCAGCAGTTTATTAGGAAGCGGACGAACAGATACGCAGTATTTT
d_call: NA; clone_size: NA; v_call: TRBV5-1; j_call: TRBJ2-7; cdr3_aa: CASSLSSSYYEQYF; cdr3_nt: TGCGCCAGCAGCTTATCCTCCTCCTACTACGAGCAGTACTTC
d_call: NA; clone_size: NA; v_call: TRBV11-2; j_call: TRBJ2-2; cdr3_aa: CASSIQVNTGELFF; cdr3_nt: TGTGCCAGCAGCATACAGGTGAACACCGGGGAGCTGTTTTTT
d_call: TRBD2; clone_size: NA; v_call: TRBV5-1; j_call: TRBJ2-2; cdr3_aa: CASSLAGAGTSGTGELFF; cdr3_nt: TGCGCCAGCAGCTTGGCGGGCGCCGGGACTAGCGGGACCGGGGAGCTGTTTTTT
d_call: NA; clone_size: NA; v_call: TRBV6-5; j_call: TRBJ1-1; cdr3_aa: CASAVGGGTEAFF; cdr3_nt: TGTGCCAGCGCAGTGGGGGGGGGCACTGAAGCTTTCTTT
d_call: TRBD1; clone_size: NA; v_call: TRBV28; j_call: TRBJ1-2; cdr3_aa: CASRKGQGGHYGYTF; cdr3_nt: TGTGCCAGCAGAAAAGGACAGGGAGGGCACTATGGCTACACCTTC
d_call: NA; clone_size: NA; v_call: TRBV9; j_call: TRBJ1-4; cdr3_aa: CASSVARLPNEKLFF; cdr3_nt: TGTGCCAGCAGCGTAGCCAGGTTACCAAATGAAAAACTGTTTTTT
d_call: TRBD2; clone_size: NA; v_call: TRBV6-6; j_call: TRBJ2-1; cdr3_aa: CASSLHGTSFGEQFF; cdr3_nt: TGTGCCAGCAGTTTGCACGGGACTAGCTTCGGTGAGCAGTTCTTC
d_call: TRBD2; clone_size: NA; v_call: TRBV18; j_call: TRBJ2-1; cdr3_aa: CASSLGLADYNEQFF; cdr3_nt: TGTGCCAGCTCACTAGGACTAGCGGATTACAATGAGCAGTTCTTC
d_call: NA; clone_size: NA; v_call: TRBV5-6; j_call: TRBJ2-7; cdr3_aa: CASSASYEQYF; cdr3_nt: TGTGCCAGCAGCGCCTCCTACGAGCAGTACTTC
d_call: NA; clone_size: once; v_call: TRBV29-1; j_call: TRBJ1-3; cdr3_aa: CSATDSGRAGNTIYF; cdr3_nt: TGCAGCGCGACCGATTCCGGGCGTGCTGGAAACACCATATATTTT
d_call: NA; clone_size: NA; v_call: TRBV28; j_call: TRBJ2-7; cdr3_aa: CASSPGHYYEQYF; cdr3_nt: TGTGCCAGCAGCCCTGGACACTACTACGAGCAGTACTTC
d_call: TRBD1; clone_size: NA; v_call: TRBV28; j_call: TRBJ1-1; cdr3_aa: CASSTRDSTEAFF; cdr3_nt: TGTGCCAGCAGTACCCGGGACAGTACTGAAGCTTTCTTT
d_call: TRBD2; clone_size: NA; v_call: TRBV28; j_call: TRBJ2-2; cdr3_aa: CASTHRPISGRGTGELFF; cdr3_nt: TGTGCCAGCACACACCGCCCCATTAGCGGGAGAGGGACCGGGGAGCTGTTTTTT
d_call: NA; clone_size: NA; v_call: TRBV18; j_call: TRBJ2-2; cdr3_aa: CASSQNALTGPTGELFF; cdr3_nt: TGTGCCAGCTCACAAAATGCCTTGACAGGTCCCACCGGGGAGCTGTTTTTT
d_call: NA; clone_size: NA; v_call: TRBV28; j_call: TRBJ2-7; cdr3_aa: CASSLLGSEQYF; cdr3_nt: TGTGCCAGCAGTTTATTGGGTAGCGAGCAGTACTTC
d_call: NA; clone_size: NA; v_call: TRBV9; j_call: TRBJ2-1; cdr3_aa: CASSVAYYNEQFF; cdr3_nt: TGTGCCAGCAGCGTAGCTTATTACAATGAGCAGTTCTTC
d_call: TRBD1; clone_size: NA; v_call: TRBV25-1; j_call: TRBJ1-4; cdr3_aa: CASSDPRDSGEKLFF; cdr3_nt: TGTGCCAGCAGTGACCCCCGGGACAGTGGCGAAAAACTGTTTTTT
d_call: TRBD2; clone_size: NA; v_call: TRBV4-2; j_call: TRBJ2-1; cdr3_aa: CASSPVAGGDNEQFF; cdr3_nt: TGTGCCAGCAGCCCCGTAGCGGGGGGGGACAATGAGCAGTTCTTC
d_call: TRBD2; clone_size: NA; v_call: TRBV7-8; j_call: TRBJ2-1; cdr3_aa: CASSRSGSSYNEQFF; cdr3_nt: TGTGCCAGCAGCCGGAGCGGGAGCTCCTACAATGAGCAGTTCTTC
d_call: NA; clone_size: NA; v_call: TRBV6-5; j_call: TRBJ2-7; cdr3_aa: CASRPGASYEQYF; cdr3_nt: TGTGCCAGCAGACCCGGGGCCTCATACGAGCAGTACTTC
d_call: NA; clone_size: NA; v_call: TRBV9; j_call: TRBJ1-3; cdr3_aa: CASSVTQGSGNTIYF; cdr3_nt: TGTGCCAGCAGCGTAACCCAGGGCTCTGGAAACACCATATATTTT
d_call: TRBD2; clone_size: NA; v_call: TRBV19; j_call: TRBJ2-1; cdr3_aa: CASSPGLAGYNEQFF; cdr3_nt: TGTGCCAGTAGCCCCGGACTAGCGGGTTACAATGAGCAGTTCTTC
d_call: TRBD2; clone_size: NA; v_call: TRBV6-5; j_call: TRBJ2-7; cdr3_aa: CASTSSGRGEQYF; cdr3_nt: TGTGCCAGCACCTCTAGCGGGAGGGGCGAGCAGTACTTC
d_call: NA; clone_size: NA; v_call: TRBV18; j_call: TRBJ2-4; cdr3_aa: CASSPGQLAKNIQYF; cdr3_nt: TGTGCCAGCTCACCAGGGCAGTTAGCCAAAAACATTCAGTACTTC
d_call: TRBD2; clone_size: NA; v_call: TRBV27; j_call: TRBJ2-5; cdr3_aa: CASSLDGTSRFQETQYF; cdr3_nt: TGTGCCAGCAGTTTAGACGGGACTAGCCGATTCCAAGAGACCCAGTACTTC